A selection of T cell receptor beta chains follows, all from one sample in a study of T cell repertoires in cytomegalovirus infection. TCRdb called the reads again in MiXCR, with one record for every CDR3 protein. Of approximately 630,000 distinct CDR3 sequences listed, less than 25% are singletons. The sequenced sample consisted of CD8+ T cells from PBMCs. Receptor source: a human donor in good health (CMV status not recorded). Some clones in this sample may be carry-over from other donors' samples. The conserved cysteine and the conserved F or W are not part of the CDR3 here.

cdr3_length	v_call	j_call	cdr3_aa
16	TRBV6-2/TRBV6-3	TRBJ2-3	ASITPLLAGDDTDTQY
12	TRBV7-6	TRBJ1-6	ASSHGQGAAPLH
14	TRBV11-1	TRBJ1-1	ASSHGQKDMNTEAF
13	TRBV6-4	TRBJ2-1	ASSDSIGTGDEQF
13	TRBV7-9	TRBJ1-2	ASSYDRGTNYGYT
14	TRBV2	TRBJ2-3	ASQSPGQGGTDTQY
14	TRBV7-2	TRBJ2-1	ASSLNGGSSYNEQF
15	TRBV15	TRBJ2-3	ATSRGPGQSVTDTQY
10	TRBV29-1	TRBJ1-2	SVEDRLGGYT
14	TRBV14	TRBJ2-2	ASSSVAGANTGELF
10	TRBV4-2	TRBJ1-2	ASSPPAGGYT
15	TRBV10-3	TRBJ2-2	AITPTGGSTNTGELF
11	TRBV11-3	TRBJ2-1	ASSHAPTGGQF
13	TRBV13	TRBJ2-1	ASSPGRRGNNEQF
14	TRBV7-9	TRBJ2-2	ASSAPKTTNTGELF
11	TRBV29-1	TRBJ2-7	SVEAGIDYEQY
11	TRBV12-5	TRBJ1-6	ASGNDRSPPLH
12	TRBV7-3	TRBJ1-1	ASSTTGIDTEAF
11	TRBV20-1	TRBJ2-3	SAQGGVTDTQY
13	TRBV7-8	TRBJ1-1	ASSLGRVRGTEAF
15	TRBV6-5	TRBJ1-2	ASSQRGDTLSFYGYT
12	TRBV6-2/TRBV6-3	TRBJ2-1	ASSYGLAGAEQF
14	TRBV10-3	TRBJ2-5	AISDPSRAATETQY
13	TRBV10-3	TRBJ2-2	AISVTAANTGELF
11	TRBV7-6	TRBJ1-1	ASRLGGDTEAF
14	TRBV5-1	TRBJ2-2	ASSSGQGENTGELF
12	TRBV28	TRBJ2-1	ASTRGGIGNEQF
15	TRBV28	TRBJ2-3	ASSLPWGGLEADTQY
12	TRBV6-2/TRBV6-3	TRBJ2-7	ASSYAGQAYEQY
15	TRBV18	TRBJ1-2	ASSPARGAVLPDGYT
12	TRBV7-8	TRBJ2-2	ASSWTSGTGELF
13	TRBV24-1	TRBJ1-1	ATSKRTVVNTEAF
12	TRBV14	TRBJ1-1	ASLLDSFSHEAF
16	TRBV28	TRBJ1-5	ASSRREGVLGSNQPQH
10	TRBV6-2/TRBV6-3	TRBJ2-1	ASSRTGHEQF
14	TRBV29-1	TRBJ2-1	SVEDPNGGAVYEQF
15	TRBV7-9	TRBJ1-1	ASSLALGLKVNTEAF
14	TRBV20-1	TRBJ1-3	SARDSGGLNGNTIY
13	TRBV28	TRBJ2-1	ASSPGADSYNEQF
13	TRBV6-1	TRBJ2-1	ASSPGTGWFDEQF
15	TRBV10-3	TRBJ1-1	AISELSGGKSRTEAF
13	TRBV7-8	TRBJ1-3	ASSPARASGNTIY
13	TRBV2	TRBJ2-2	ASSFPGTVTGELF
13	TRBV28	TRBJ2-5	ASSLKERVVETQY
16	TRBV12-3/TRBV12-4	TRBJ2-3	ASSLVVWNTASTDTQY
12	TRBV2	TRBJ1-1	ASSSGPWDTEAF
15	TRBV12-3/TRBV12-4	TRBJ2-4	ASSSSGTGVPRGIQY
11	TRBV12-5	TRBJ2-7	ASASGQTYEQY
18	TRBV20-1	TRBJ1-6	SARGLLSEQGAVYNSPLH
11	TRBV20-1	TRBJ1-6	SARTGGGSPLH